This T cell receptor (beta chain) appears in the sequencing data of a study of cytomegalovirus exposure and HLA in healthy donors. Study results and limitations: The productive fraction for most TCR beta V segments was about 90% or about 30% in an earlier analysis. The study found most TCR sequences rare, yet found some public TCRs in many donors.

Primers for the PCR totalled 60 Vbeta and 13 Jbeta. Authors' analysis steps: As a later analysis found, there were 70 million to 90 million unique TCR beta chains, of which roughly 11 million were shared. Some clones are missing from TCRdb's copy, which holds only in-frame ones; the method was immunoSEQ multiplex PCR. The V and J calls and clone size were taken over from that table, and D and trimming were inferred from the DNA. The sample records around 130,000 clones, around 77% being singletons. Germline CDR1 and CDR2: LNHDA and SQIVND (reference sequence). V gave up 6 bases and J gave up 0 bases, with 9 bases separating them. This CDR3 contains 14 residues. With respect to this clone: What it binds is not known.

The chain is built from TRBV19 and TRBJ1-5; no clear D gene. Sequencing was performed on PBMCs. This TCR derives from a man in his forties or fifties in good health and CMV-seronegative. In DNA form, the CDR3 reads TGTGCCAGTAGGCGGGCGGATAGCAATCAGCCCCAGCATTTT. Its translation is CASRRADSNQPQHF.